This T cell receptor beta chain was retrieved from a study of shared clonotypes between healthy human individuals. General observations from the study: Some clonotypes were shared by all four sorted-subset donors, while others were not shared. The non-shared ones had lower generation probabilities than the shared ones. Generally, naive subsets came out with larger estimated richness than memory subsets.

Naive CD4+ cells were CD45RA-selected; the remaining cells were memory. In replicate PCRs of sorted subsets, 150 to 200 ng DNA, about 29,000 T cell genomes, was used. Method: immunoSEQ multiplex PCR; TCRdb's copy keeps in-frame clones and lacks some. This sample carries 950,000 to 1,200,000 clones, 60% to 80% of them seen once, and the ten largest clones take roughly 0.82%. Of note for this clone: The antigen remains undetermined. Distinct nucleotide sequences in the sample also encode this CDR3.

Germline assignment: CDR1 MNHEY and CDR2 SVGAGI. V trimming: 2 bases; J trimming: 3 bases; junction bases outside the gene matches: 4. This CDR3 is 16 amino acids long. The receptor comes from a man aged 18 to 30 in good health. Some clones in this sample may be carry-over from other donors' samples. The sequenced material came from memory CD4+ T cells from PBMCs. The subset is: CD45RA-negative fraction. V gene TRBV6-5 combines with J gene TRBJ2-3, with TRBD2 matching 11 bases. CDR3 bases: TGTGCCAGCAGTTACCTAAGGACTAGCGGGACAGATACGCAGTATTTT. The encoded protein is CASSYLRTSGTDTQYF.